What follows are 7 T cell receptor beta chains derived from one specimen sequenced in a study of blood T cells in healthy people across ages. A J-beta primer mix and a sample-barcoded 5' primer were used in a second PCR of about 7 to 12 cycles. MiXCR, run by TCRdb on the 5' RACE reads, gives a single entry per CDR3 protein. The sample records over a million distinct CDR3 sequences, 42% being singletons. Sequencing was performed on blood. The receptor set was obtained from a woman younger than 30 in good health.

Turning to this clonotype: An end of the junction differs from the germline gene, which may be a read error. The V gene is TRBV7-7, the J gene TRBJ2-1; D may match TRBD1 or TRBD2 (5 bases each). This CDR3 is 17 amino acids long. Germline loops: CDR1 SSHAT, CDR2 FNYEAQ (reference sequence). CDR3 in DNA: TGTGCTAGCAGCTTAGATGTAGGGGACGTGTCCTACAATGAGCAGTTCTTC. It encodes CASSLDVGDVSYNEQFF.

This clonotype was observed a few times. The chain is built from TRBV5-1 and TRBJ2-7; D possibly corresponds to TRBD2 (7 bases). CDR1 and CDR2 from the germline V gene are SGHRS and YFSETQ. The CDR3 covers 15 residues. The V end was cut by 0 bases, the J end by 2 bases, with 12 bases between. The CDR3 region is CASSLEEGGTYEQYF. The CDR3, as DNA: TGCGCCAGCAGCTTGGAGGAGGGGGGGACCTACGAGCAGTACTTC.

This rearrangement joins TRBV18 to TRBJ1-2, with 8 bases matching TRBD1. Germline V gene sequence: CDR1 KGHSH, CDR2 LQKENI. This CDR3 has 14 residues. Germline trimming cut 3 bases from V and 7 bases from J; bases unmatched to any gene: 7. In DNA, the CDR3 is TGTGCCAGCTCACCTCCATCAGGGGGCGGTGGCTACACCTTC. As protein: CASSPPSGGGGYTF.

This chain connects TRBV10-3 to TRBJ2-1; a weak D match, TRBD1 (6 bases). The CDR3 spans 13 residues. Trimming stripped 4 bases from V and 6 bases from J, with 10 bases between. Per the germline V gene, CDR1 is ENHRY and CDR2 is SYGVKD. CDR3 residues: CAISGADSNEQFF. As DNA, the CDR3 is TGTGCCATCAGTGGGGCGGACAGCAATGAGCAGTTCTTC.

Only a few counts were recorded for this clonotype. CDR3: CASSTRGVQYF. CDR3 nucleotides: TGTGCCAGCAGTACCCGTGGGGTGCAGTACTTC. The chain is built from TRBV2 and TRBJ2-5; the D is unclear. The CDR3 consists of 11 residues. Trimming left V 5 bases short and J 11 bases short, with 12 bases between. Germline CDR1 and CDR2: SNHLY and FYNNEI.

V gene TRBV6-2 or TRBV6-3 combines with J gene TRBJ1-5; D is unclear. The germline V gene has CDR1 MNHEY and CDR2 SVGEGT. The V end lost 6 bases, the J end lost 9 bases, and 18 bases lay between the germline ends. The CDR3 has 14 amino acids. In DNA, the CDR3 is TGTGCCAGCAGCCCTCTCGGGGTAGGAGGGCCCCAGCATTTT. Protein: CASSPLGVGGPQHF.

This clonotype has at least ten counts. The gene calls are TRBV3-1 and TRBJ2-3; the match to TRBD1 covers 7 bases. V lost 5 bases and J lost 5; bases outside the gene matches: 7. CDR3 size: 14 residues. Germline CDR1 and CDR2: LGHDT and YNNKEL (reference sequence). CDR3 sequence: CASSSHDREDTQYF. The DNA for the CDR3 is TGTGCCAGCAGCTCACACGACAGGGAAGATACGCAGTATTTT.